Presented here are 28 T cell receptor beta chains from one specimen sequenced in a study of cytomegalovirus exposure and HLA in healthy donors (TCRdb year 2017). Library preparation used the immunoSEQ multiplex PCR assay. For the multiplex PCR, a mixture combining 60 forward primers for TCR Vbeta segments and 13 reverse primers for TCR Jbeta segments was used. TCRdb limited this immuneACCESS table to in-frame rearrangements with V and J called. A share of clones is missing; checked studies link under half to unresolved V genes, and the rest is unexplained. This sample gives roughly 150,000 clones in total; approximately 70% of them show up just once. The top ten clones comprise approximately 2% of the sample. Sequencing input: PBMCs. Receptor source: an older woman in good health and CMV-seropositive.

This clone has just a few counts. The V call is TRBV6-5, the J call TRBJ1-6; TRBD1 matches at 8 bases. The germline V gene has CDR1 MNHEY and CDR2 SVGAGI. J gave up 7 bases and V 4 bases, and 9 bases lay outside the gene matches. The CDR3 extends over 16 amino acids. The CDR3 sequence is CASSSQGDRSNSPLHF. CDR3 nucleotides: TGTGCCAGCAGTTCACAGGGGGACAGATCAAATTCACCCCTCCACTTT.

J is TRBJ1-4 and V is TRBV9; the D gene is possibly TRBD1 (6 bases). Germline CDR1 is SGDLS and CDR2 is YYNGEE. The V end lost 0 bases, the J end lost 6 bases, and 12 bases lay between the germline ends. The CDR3 has 15 residues. The CDR3 nucleotides read TGTGCCAGCAGCGTAGGACAGGCAGGACATGAAAAACTGTTTTTT. Its protein product is CASSVGQAGHEKLFF.

This sequence joins TRBV19 and TRBJ1-1; possible D gene TRBD1, 5 bases. V was trimmed by 5 bases and J by 2 bases, leaving 15 bases between them. Germline CDR1 and CDR2: LNHDA and SQIVND (reference sequence). The CDR3 extends over 15 amino acids. The CDR3 nucleotides read TGTGCCAGTAGTCCGAAGGCAGGGCCAAACACTGAAGCTTTCTTT. Its protein is CASSPKAGPNTEAFF.

The V gene is TRBV5-5, the J gene TRBJ2-7, with D perhaps TRBD1 (6 bases). Trimming took off 4 bases at V and 3 bases at J, with 17 bases between the two ends. CDR3 length: 15 amino acids. Germline CDR1 reads SGHKS; CDR2 reads YYEKEE (reference sequence). CDR3 sequence: CASSPLQGEGYEQYF. CDR3 in DNA: TGTGCCAGCAGCCCCTTACAGGGAGAGGGCTACGAGCAGTACTTC.

This chain uses TRBV25-1 with TRBJ1-2; 7 bases are a match to TRBD1. Germline CDR1 and CDR2: MGHDK and SYGVNS. V gave up 3 bases and J gave up 8 bases; unmatched junction bases: 6. CDR3 length: 13 amino acids. The DNA for the CDR3 is TGTGCCAGCAGTGACACCCGACAGGGAGGCTACACCTTC. This encodes CASSDTRQGGYTF.

The chain couples TRBV9 to TRBJ1-1; 10 bases are a match to TRBD1. This CDR3 region has 18 residues. The J segment lost 1 base and the V segment lost 1 base, leaving 10 bases of the junction unmatched. Germline CDR1 SGDLS, CDR2 YYNGEE. The CDR3 nucleotides are TGTGCCAGCAGCGTAAGGGACAGGGGAAGTTTAGGGAACACTGAAGCTTTCTTT. Amino acid sequence: CASSVRDRGSLGNTEAFF.

The chain joins TRBV11-2 to TRBJ2-1, with 12 positions matching TRBD2. The V segment lost 0 bases and the J segment 9 bases; nucleotides outside the gene matches: 6. CDR1 and CDR2 (germline): SGHAT, FQNNGV. This CDR3 has 16 residues. CDR3 sequence: CASSLERLAGGSEQFF. The CDR3 DNA reads as TGTGCCAGCAGCTTAGAGCGGCTAGCGGGAGGGAGTGAGCAGTTCTTC.

This sequence joins TRBV28 and TRBJ1-2; no reliable D call. Germline assignment: CDR1 MDHEN and CDR2 SYDVKM. This CDR3 has 15 amino acids. The germline V and J ends were trimmed by 7 bases and 1 base, with 16 bases remaining between them. Here the CDR3 DNA reads TGTGCCAGCACCCCCCGGGGTTTCTATAACTATGGCTACACCTTC. This sequence encodes CASTPRGFYNYGYTF.

The CDR3 DNA sequence: TGTGCCAGCAGTCCTATAGCGGGAGTCCGTCCAGATACGCAGTATTTT. This encodes CASSPIAGVRPDTQYF. The chain couples TRBV7-9 to TRBJ2-3; TRBD2 matches 9 bases. This CDR3 contains 16 residues. In germline, CDR1 is SEHNR, CDR2 FQNEAQ (reference sequence). The trim removed 6 bases at V and 4 bases at J, leaving 11 bases unmatched.

This clone was observed once. The chain recombines TRBV20-1 with TRBJ2-5; D is unclear. This CDR3 contains 11 residues. CDR1 and CDR2 (germline): DFQATT, SNEGSKA (reference sequence). V was pared by 4 bases and J by 5 bases, with 8 bases between. The CDR3, as DNA: TGCAGTGCTATTCACACGGAGACCCAGTACTTC. Encoded protein: CSAIHTETQYF.

This chain links TRBV7-9 with TRBJ1-4, with 9 bases aligning to TRBD1. After removal of 5 bases from V and 4 bases from J, the junction contained 5 bases not matched to a gene. CDR3 length equals 15 residues. Per germline, CDR1 SEHNR and CDR2 FQNEAQ (reference sequence). CDR3 nucleotides: TGTGCCAGCAGCATCCAGACAGGGGGTAATGAAAAACTGTTTTTT. It specifies CASSIQTGGNEKLFF.

The chain recombines TRBV5-4 with TRBJ1-1, with TRBD1 matching over 10 bases. Germline V gene data show CDR1 as SGHNT and CDR2 as YYREEE (reference sequence). CDR3 length: 15 residues. V was clipped by 4 bases and J by 5 bases; unmatched bases: 8. CDR3 in DNA: TGTGCCAGCAGCCCCGGACAGGGGGTTTATACTGAAGCTTTCTTT. This gives the protein CASSPGQGVYTEAFF.

This clone has just a few counts. Additional DNA sequences in this sample encode the identical CDR3. The chain recombines TRBV6-5 with TRBJ2-7; 11 bases align to TRBD2. Germline CDR1 and CDR2: MNHEY and SVGAGI. The CDR3 totals 13 residues. The junction had 0 bases not matched to a gene; V was cut back by 6 bases and J by 2 bases. Written as DNA, the CDR3 is TGTGCCAGCAGACTAGCGGGGGCCTACGAGCAGTACTTC. It codes for CASRLAGAYEQYF.

V and J are TRBV27 and TRBJ1-1, with unresolved D. The CDR3 is 14 amino acids. Trimming stripped 7 bases from V and 2 bases from J, with 14 bases between. Germline lookup yields CDR1 MNHEY and CDR2 SMNVEV (reference sequence). The CDR3 nucleotides are TGTGCCAGCACCCGAGCGGGGTTCAACACTGAAGCTTTCTTT. Translating it yields CASTRAGFNTEAFF.

The genes are TRBV5-1 and TRBJ1-2; D is unclear. Per germline, CDR1 SGHRS and CDR2 YFSETQ. V lost 4 bases and J 13 bases, leaving 17 bases between the germline ends. CDR3 size: 12 residues. The CDR3 DNA reads TGCGCCAGCAGCCCGGCGGAAGGTGTAATCACCTTC. Residues: CASSPAEGVITF.

This chain uses TRBV19 with TRBJ2-1, with TRBD2 as a possible D gene (6 bases). This CDR3 is 13 amino acids long. The V end was cut by 7 bases, the J end by 9 bases, with 16 bases between. Germline V lookup: CDR1 LNHDA, CDR2 SQIVND (reference sequence). DNA of the CDR3: TGTGCCAGTACCCCAATGGGGGGTCTTGAGCAGTTCTTC. It specifies CASTPMGGLEQFF.

This clone was observed once. The chain carries TRBV28 and TRBJ1-1; 11 positions match TRBD1. CDR1 is MDHEN, CDR2 SYDVKM, per germline. This CDR3 has 17 residues. The V gene end was trimmed by 5 bases and the J gene end by 4 bases; junction bases not matched to a gene: 12. CDR3 in DNA: TGTGCCAGCAGTCTCCCGGGACAGGGGGGGGCGGTCACTGAAGCTTTCTTT. It yields the protein CASSLPGQGGAVTEAFF. The variable domain in full, completed from reference TRBV28 and TRBJ1-1, reads DVKVTQSSRYLVKRTGEKVFLECVQDMDHENMFWYRQDPGLGLRLIYFSYDVKMKEKGDIPEGYSVSREKKERFSLILESASTNQTSMYLCASSLPGQGGAVTEAFFGQGTRLTVV.

This clone was counted between two and nine times. The chain carries TRBV29-1 and TRBJ1-4, with a weak D call TRBD1 (6 bases). Looked up from germline, CDR1 is SQVTM and CDR2 is ANQGSEA. V lost 1 base and J lost 7, with 10 bases in between. The CDR3 runs 13 residues. CDR3 amino acids: CSVEVGTPEKLFF. CDR3 sequence (DNA): TGCAGCGTTGAAGTAGGGACACCTGAAAAACTGTTTTTT.

A few counts support this clone. The rearrangement joins TRBV30 to TRBJ1-3; D unclear. Germline assignment: CDR1 GTSNPN and CDR2 SVGIG (reference sequence). The CDR3 has 15 residues. Trimming removed 5 bases at V and 1 base at J, with 15 bases between. CDR3 DNA sequence: TGTGCCTGGGACGCTTCCGCGGGGTCTGGAAACACCATATATTTT. It specifies CAWDASAGSGNTIYF.

The DNA for the CDR3 is TGTGCCAGCACAGAGAGGGCAGGAGGGGATACGCAGTATTTT. Encoded protein: CASTERAGGDTQYF. This chain links TRBV6-1 with TRBJ2-3, with D possibly matching TRBD2 (6 bases). Trimming took off 7 bases at V and 6 bases at J, with 17 bases between the two ends. The CDR3 is 14 residues long. Germline assignment: CDR1 MNHNS and CDR2 SASEGT.

This clone was seen a few times. The rearrangement joins TRBV5-4 to TRBJ2-2; tentative D call: TRBD2 (6 bases). This CDR3 comprises 13 residues. V lost 4 bases and J lost 5, with 9 bases in between. Germline CDR1 reads SGHNT; CDR2 reads YYREEE (reference sequence). The CDR3 loop reads CASSLRETGELFF. CDR3 nucleotide sequence: TGTGCCAGCAGCCTACGGGAGACCGGGGAGCTGTTTTTT.

This chain connects TRBV5-1 to TRBJ2-1, with TRBD1 matching 10 bases. This CDR3 spans 14 amino acids. V lost 0 bases and J lost 6; bases outside the gene matches: 0. Germline V gene lookup returns CDR1 SGHRS and CDR2 YFSETQ. Written as DNA, the CDR3 is TGCGCCAGCAGCTTGGGGACAGGGGGCAATGAGCAGTTCTTC. This codes for CASSLGTGGNEQFF.

V and J are TRBV30 and TRBJ1-1; 7 nucleotides match TRBD1. This CDR3 is 14 amino acids long. Germline CDR1 is GTSNPN and CDR2 is SVGIG (reference sequence). The V segment lost 5 bases and the J segment 2 bases; nucleotides outside the gene matches: 8. CDR3 DNA sequence: TGTGCCTGGGGGAAAGACAGGGCAAACACTGAAGCTTTCTTT. Its protein is CAWGKDRANTEAFF.

The V call is TRBV10-2, the J call TRBJ1-1; the D is unclear. Per the germline V gene, CDR1 is WSHSY and CDR2 is SAAADI. The CDR3 length is 11 residues. V was clipped by 7 bases and J by 3 bases, with 6 bases between them. CDR3 in amino acids: CASTVDTEAFF. The CDR3 DNA sequence: TGCGCCAGCACGGTGGACACTGAAGCTTTCTTT.

This clone came up a few times. The rearrangement uses TRBV2 and TRBJ2-7; D call uncertain. Per germline, CDR1 SNHLY and CDR2 FYNNEI. With 4 bases removed from V and 4 bases from J, the gap between germline ends came to 8 bases. CDR3 length: 12 residues. The DNA of the CDR3 is TGTGCCAGCAGTGTCGGGTTTTACGAGCAGTACTTC. This codes for CASSVGFYEQYF.

The chain has TRBV5-1 and TRBJ2-1; 10 bases agree with TRBD1. The CDR3 length is 15 residues. CDR1 and CDR2 (germline): SGHRS, YFSETQ. V was pared by 3 bases and J by 5 bases, with 5 bases of the junction left unmatched. CDR3 loop: CASSSGQGLNNEQFF. Written as DNA, the CDR3 is TGCGCCAGCAGCTCGGGACAGGGGCTCAACAATGAGCAGTTCTTC.

This clone appeared once. This chain joins TRBV5-1 and TRBJ2-2; 8 bases match TRBD1. In germline, CDR1 is SGHRS, CDR2 YFSETQ. This CDR3 has 16 amino acids. V lost 0 bases and J lost 6; bases outside the gene matches: 7. CDR3 DNA sequence: TGCGCCAGCAGCTTGGTGGCAGGGGGCTTTCCCGGGGAGCTGTTTTTT. It specifies CASSLVAGGFPGELFF.

J is TRBJ1-5 and V is TRBV4-1; D is perhaps TRBD1 (5 bases). Germline V gene data show CDR1 as MGHRA and CDR2 as YSYEKL. The CDR3 extends over 17 amino acids. Trimming left V 1 base short and J 0 bases short, with 13 bases between. DNA for the CDR3: TGCGCCAGCAGCCAAGCCCTGGGGGGGAGTAGCAATCAGCCCCAGCATTTT. Its translation: CASSQALGGSSNQPQHF.